Each of the 18 T cell receptor beta chains below was sequenced from the same sample in a study of cytomegalovirus exposure and HLA in healthy donors. Here immunoSEQ multiplex PCR was the method, and the copy in TCRdb shows in-frame clones only, minus some. Of about 64,000 clones detected, 90% to 95% appear once; the ten largest clones hold about 6%. The source material was PBMCs. These receptor sequences come from a young woman in good health and CMV-seropositive.

The V gene is TRBV5-1, the J gene TRBJ2-3; TRBD1 matches 8 bases. V lost 4 bases, J lost 0 bases, and 4 bases stayed unmatched. The CDR3 extends over 15 amino acids. Germline lookup yields CDR1 SGHRS and CDR2 YFSETQ. The CDR3 region is CASSRGQGSTDTQYF. The CDR3 DNA reads as TGCGCCAGCAGCAGAGGACAGGGCAGCACAGATACGCAGTATTTT.

This rearrangement joins TRBV4-1 to TRBJ2-7, with a possible D match to TRBD1 (6 bases). The CDR3 contains 15 residues. CDR1 is MGHRA, CDR2 YSYEKL, per germline. V lost 3 bases, J lost 3 bases, and 15 bases lay in between. The CDR3 DNA reads TGCGCCAGCAGCCAGTATCATAAACAGGGCTACGAGCAGTACTTC. Amino acid sequence: CASSQYHKQGYEQYF.

The chain carries TRBV19 and TRBJ2-3; D perhaps matches TRBD2 (6 bases). Between the trimmed V and J ends, which lost 6 bases and 0 bases, there was a span of 13 bases. Looked up from germline, CDR1 is LNHDA and CDR2 is SQIVND (reference sequence). This CDR3 spans 15 amino acids. CDR3 residues: CASRRGTRSTDTQYF. In nucleotides, the CDR3 is TGTGCCAGTAGGCGCGGGACTCGCAGCACAGATACGCAGTATTTT.

The chain combines TRBV27 with TRBJ2-7, with a weak D call TRBD1 (5 bases). This CDR3 is built from 15 residues. CDR1 MNHEY and CDR2 SMNVEV come from the germline V gene (reference sequence). Trimming shortened V by 2 bases and J by 2 bases, and 13 bases separated the two germline ends. DNA for the CDR3: TGTGCCAGCAGTTTAGCAAGGACAAATCCCTACGAGCAGTACTTC. Amino acids: CASSLARTNPYEQYF.

The chain is built from TRBV6-6 and TRBJ1-1, with no clear D. The ends were cut back, 4 bases at V and 4 bases at J, with 10 bases in the middle. Germline CDR1 reads MNHNY; CDR2 reads SVGAGI (reference sequence). The CDR3 spans 13 residues. Here the CDR3 reads CASSLAASTEAFF. In DNA form, the CDR3 reads TGTGCCAGCAGTTTGGCGGCGAGCACTGAAGCTTTCTTT.

This chain uses TRBV5-1 with TRBJ1-1; D uncertain. The CDR3 covers 13 residues. The V gene lost 0 bases and the J gene lost 2 bases, with 5 bases spanning the gap. Per the germline V gene, CDR1 is SGHRS and CDR2 is YFSETQ. This chain's CDR3 is CASSLGVNTEAFF. The CDR3 bases are TGCGCCAGCAGCTTGGGCGTTAACACTGAAGCTTTCTTT.

The chain joins TRBV28 to TRBJ2-5; D is possibly TRBD1 (6 bases). The CDR3 consists of 14 residues. The V and J ends lost 2 bases and 5 bases respectively, with 12 bases between them. Germline CDR1 reads MDHEN; CDR2 reads SYDVKM. CDR3 residues: CASSLAGTYETQYF. CDR3 DNA sequence: TGTGCCAGCAGTTTAGCCGGGACATATGAGACCCAGTACTTC.

This chain connects TRBV28 to TRBJ2-3; 11 nucleotides agree with TRBD1. There are 16 residues in the CDR3. Germline CDR1 is MDHEN and CDR2 is SYDVKM. Trimming at V came to 6 bases and at J to 5 bases, leaving 10 bases not matched to a gene. The CDR3 DNA reads as TGTGCCAGCAGGCAGCCCGGACAGGGGGCGGGAGATACGCAGTATTTT. It specifies CASRQPGQGAGDTQYF.

V is TRBV6-5 and J is TRBJ2-7; 9 nucleotides line up with TRBD1. V trimming: 8 bases; J trimming: 6 bases; junction bases outside the gene matches: 14. CDR1 is MNHEY, CDR2 SVGAGI, per germline. The CDR3 loop spans 15 amino acids. CDR3 in DNA: TGTGCCAGCCTCACCCAGCGACAGGGGGGGAGCGAGCAGTACTTC. Protein sequence: CASLTQRQGGSEQYF.

The chain employs TRBV6-1 and TRBJ1-1; TRBD1 might be the D (5 bases). Germline lookup yields CDR1 MNHNS and CDR2 SASEGT. The V end lost 5 bases, the J end lost 7 bases, and 11 bases lay between the germline ends. The CDR3 totals 12 residues. CDR3 region: CASSLQDFEAFF. DNA of the CDR3: TGTGCCAGCAGTCTACAGGATTTTGAAGCTTTCTTT.

The J gene is TRBJ1-2, the V gene TRBV4-1; D is uncertain. V was shortened by 0 bases and J by 0 bases, with 17 bases between the two germline ends. CDR3 length: 18 amino acids. Germline assignment: CDR1 MGHRA and CDR2 YSYEKL. The CDR3 DNA reads as TGCGCCAGCAGCCAAGATTCTGTTTTGGCACAAGCTAACTATGGCTACACCTTC. It yields the protein CASSQDSVLAQANYGYTF.

The chain carries TRBV11-2 and TRBJ1-2, with 9 nucleotides matching TRBD1. The CDR3 length is 17 residues. The junction had 6 bases not matched to a gene; V was cut back by 1 base and J by 0 bases. Germline loops: CDR1 SGHAT, CDR2 FQNNGV. CDR3 amino acids: CASSLVVRTGANYGYTF. Here the CDR3 DNA reads TGTGCCAGCAGCTTAGTAGTGCGGACAGGGGCTAACTATGGCTACACCTTC.

Note on this clone: The same CDR3 also results from other DNA sequences found in this sample. J is TRBJ2-7 and V is TRBV2; D perhaps matches TRBD1 (5 bases). V was clipped by 4 bases and J by 7 bases, with 8 bases between them. Germline assignment: CDR1 SNHLY and CDR2 FYNNEI. The CDR3 sequence is 11 residues long. The CDR3 here is CASSVGDEQYF. CDR3 in DNA: TGTGCCAGCAGTGTAGGGGATGAGCAGTACTTC.

The chain links TRBV19 to TRBJ1-1; 7 bases match TRBD1. CDR1 and CDR2 (germline): LNHDA, SQIVND (reference sequence). This CDR3 spans 13 amino acids. J lost 0 bases, V lost 11 bases, and 6 bases had no gene match. The CDR3 here is CAVTGAMNTEAFF. The CDR3 coding sequence is TGTGCCGTAACAGGGGCCATGAACACTGAAGCTTTCTTT.

This clone was detected once. The chain links TRBV5-1 to TRBJ2-1; D might be TRBD2 (6 bases). Germline CDR1 SGHRS, CDR2 YFSETQ. The CDR3 extends over 15 amino acids. V lost 2 bases to trimming and J lost 2 bases, with 11 bases between them. The chain's CDR3 is CASSLIPGAYNEQFF. CDR3 nucleotides: TGCGCCAGCAGCTTAATCCCGGGAGCCTACAATGAGCAGTTCTTC.

The V and J genes are TRBV11-2 and TRBJ1-2; 8 positions match TRBD1. The CDR3 contains 14 residues. Germline V gives CDR1 SGHAT, CDR2 FQNNGV. V lost 4 bases to trimming and J lost 0 bases; unmatched junction nucleotides: 1. CDR3 nucleotide sequence: TGTGCCAGCAGCTGGGACAGGCCTAACTATGGCTACACCTTC. The encoded protein is CASSWDRPNYGYTF.

As regards this clone: Germline is not matched at one junction end, which may reflect a read error. This chain connects TRBV13 to TRBJ1-5; 10 nucleotides agree with TRBD1. This CDR3 is built from 16 residues. Germline V CDR1 and CDR2: PRHDT, FYEKMQ (reference sequence). The chain's CDR3 is CASSPSDRGSEGPQHF. CDR3 DNA: TGCGCCAGCAGCCCTTCGGACAGGGGGAGCGAGGGGCCCCAGCATTTT. Complete variable domain (other parts from reference TRBV13 and TRBJ1-5): AAGVIQSPRHLIKEKRETATLKCYPIPRHDTVYWYQQGPGQDPQFLISFYEKMQSDKGSIPDRFSAQQFSDYHSELNMSSLELGDSALYFCASSPSDRGSEGPQHFGDGTRLSIL.

The genes are TRBV13 and TRBJ1-1; 7 bases map to TRBD1. The V gene's germline CDR1 is PRHDT and CDR2 FYEKMQ (reference sequence). J lost 6 bases, V lost 6 bases, and 10 bases had no gene match. The CDR3 length is 14 residues. The CDR3 region has the DNA TGTGCCAGCAGTACGGCCGACAGGGACCCTGAAGCTTTCTTT. As protein: CASSTADRDPEAFF.